The rows below give T cell receptor beta chains drawn from one sample of a study of shared clonotypes between healthy human individuals. Assay: immunoSEQ multiplex PCR; the TCRdb copy retains only in-frame clones and omits some. Among millions of clones, about 95% were seen once, and the ten largest hold 1% to 1.3%. The specimen sequenced was naive CD8+ T cells sorted from blood. Every receptor here comes from a man between 18 and 29 years old in good health. The CDR3 runs from the conserved cysteine through the conserved F or W. A D gene is named only where the DNA matches it firmly. Some rows mark clone size as missing; the rest say once, few, many or name a class of expanded clone.

length,size,V,D,J,DNA,CDR3
15,-,TRBV27,TRBD2,TRBJ2-1,TGTGCCAGCAGTATCGGGACTAGCGGGGGGGCTGGGCAGTTCTTC,CASSIGTSGGAGQFF
14,-,TRBV5-6,-,TRBJ2-7,TGTGCCAGCAGCTTGGTCCGTAGGGGATACGAGCAGTACTTC,CASSLVRRGYEQYF
15,-,TRBV7-9,-,TRBJ2-2,TGTGCCAGCAGCGCTGCCGGGAAGAACACCGGGGAGCTGTTTTTT,CASSAAGKNTGELFF
15,-,TRBV11-2,TRBD1,TRBJ1-4,TGTGCCAGCAGCTTAGAGGCAGGGGGCAACGAAAAACTGTTTTTT,CASSLEAGGNEKLFF
17,-,TRBV5-6,TRBD2,TRBJ2-7,TGTGCCAGCAGCTCGACTAGCGGGGGGGCCCAGTCCTACGAGCAGTACTTC,CASSSTSGGAQSYEQYF
17,-,TRBV4-1,TRBD2,TRBJ2-5,TGCGCCAGCAGCCATCGCGGGCCGCGGGAGGAACAAGAGACCCAGTACTTC,CASSHRGPREEQETQYF
16,-,TRBV11-2,TRBD2,TRBJ2-3,TGTGCCAGCAGCTTAGGGGGGCGGGAGGCGCAGGATACGCAGTATTTT,CASSLGGREAQDTQYF
15,-,TRBV9,TRBD2,TRBJ2-3,TGTGCCAGCAGCGACGGGAGGGCCGGGACAGATACGCAGTATTTT,CASSDGRAGTDTQYF
16,-,TRBV4-2,TRBD2,TRBJ2-2,TGTGCCAGCAGCCAGGGCCACCTAGCGGACACCGGGGAGCTGTTTTTT,CASSQGHLADTGELFF
16,once,TRBV9,TRBD1,TRBJ1-1,TGTGCCAGCAGCGTAGCGACTACAGGGGTAGCCACTGAAGCTTTCTTT,CASSVATTGVATEAFF
15,-,TRBV5-6,-,TRBJ1-5,TGTGCCAGCAGCTTGGACCAGAACCCTTATCAGCCCCAGCATTTT,CASSLDQNPYQPQHF
14,-,TRBV4-1,-,TRBJ1-3,TGCGCCAGCAGCCAAGACCGTGAGGGGGACACCATATATTTT,CASSQDREGDTIYF
15,once,TRBV28,-,TRBJ2-7,TGTGCCAGCAGACATTTCGTGGGGGACCGCTACGAGCAGTACTTC,CASRHFVGDRYEQYF
17,-,TRBV29-1,TRBD2,TRBJ2-3,TGCAGCGCTCTCATTGTTGGGACTAGCGGGAGAGCAGATACGCAGTATTTT,CSALIVGTSGRADTQYF
17,-,TRBV6-1,TRBD1,TRBJ2-7,TGTGCCAGCAGTGAAGTCGCCGGGACAGGGATCGGGTACGAGCAGTACTTC,CASSEVAGTGIGYEQYF
15,-,TRBV5-3,TRBD1,TRBJ2-7,TGTGCCAGAAGCCAAGGGACAGGCAAACCCTACGAGCAGTACTTC,CARSQGTGKPYEQYF
13,-,TRBV10-2,-,TRBJ1-5,TGCGCCAGCAGTGAGGGCCGGCGGCAGCCCCAGCATTTT,CASSEGRRQPQHF
16,-,TRBV9,TRBD2,TRBJ2-7,TGTGCCAGCAGCGTACTCGGCGGGAGCGGGTCCTACGAGCAGTACTTC,CASSVLGGSGSYEQYF
16,-,TRBV4-3,-,TRBJ1-1,TGCGCCAGCAGCCGAGGTCGCAGGGATGATAACACTGAAGCTTTCTTT,CASSRGRRDDNTEAFF
15,once,TRBV4-1,-,TRBJ2-7,TGCGCCAGCAGCCAAGAGACTAGGTCCTCCTACGAGCAGTACTTC,CASSQETRSSYEQYF
17,-,TRBV15,-,TRBJ2-1,TGTGCCACCAGCAGAGCTCTGGGGACTGATTCCTACAATGAGCAGTTCTTC,CATSRALGTDSYNEQFF
12,-,TRBV2,-,TRBJ1-1,TGTGCCAGCAGTGAGCTGGGCCCTGAAGCTTTCTTT,CASSELGPEAFF
16,-,TRBV7-4,TRBD2,TRBJ2-7,TGTGCCAGCAGCCATATGCCGGGACTAGCGGGAGCCGAGCAGTACTTC,CASSHMPGLAGAEQYF
15,-,TRBV6-5,-,TRBJ2-3,TGTGCCAGCAGTTACAGGGACTCTTACACAGATACGCAGTATTTT,CASSYRDSYTDTQYF
17,-,TRBV21-1,-,TRBJ1-6,TGTGCCAGCAGCCCCCCAGGGGGAATCCTTGATAATTCACCCCTCCACTTT,CASSPPGGILDNSPLHF
12,-,TRBV29-1,-,TRBJ2-2,TGCAGCGTCTCAGCGGTATCCGGGGAGCTGTTTTTT,CSVSAVSGELFF
15,-,TRBV28,-,TRBJ1-1,TGTGCCAGCAGTTCTCCCGGGGCCATGAACACTGAAGCTTTCTTT,CASSSPGAMNTEAFF
15,-,TRBV13,TRBD1,TRBJ1-2,TGTGCCAGCAGCTTAGCAGGGGGTGATAGCTATGGCTACACCTTC,CASSLAGGDSYGYTF
18,-,TRBV30,TRBD1,TRBJ1-6,TGTGCCTGGAGGGTTACAGGGGGCCGAAGCTCCTATAATTCACCCCTCCACTTT,CAWRVTGGRSSYNSPLHF
17,-,TRBV5-1,-,TRBJ1-6,TGCGCCAGCAGCTTGTCATTCCTGGGAGCTGAGGGTTCACCCCTCCACTTT,CASSLSFLGAEGSPLHF
15,-,TRBV2,-,TRBJ2-5,TGTGCCAGCAGTTATCTTAGGGCAGACCAAGAGACCCAGTACTTC,CASSYLRADQETQYF
14,-,TRBV5-1,TRBD1,TRBJ2-3,TGCGCCAGCAGCTTGGTCAGGGGGCCCGATACGCAGTATTTT,CASSLVRGPDTQYF
18,-,TRBV11-2,-,TRBJ2-2,TGTGCCAGCAGCTTCCCAGACAGCCATACTTACAACACCGGGGAGCTGTTTTTT,CASSFPDSHTYNTGELFF
11,-,TRBV28,-,TRBJ2-2,TGTGCCACCCTCCGGGGGGGGGAGCTGTTTTTT,CATLRGGELFF
15,-,TRBV27,-,TRBJ1-5,TGTGCCAGCAGTTTAGAAGGGGTGGTCAATCAGCCCCAGCATTTT,CASSLEGVVNQPQHF
14,-,TRBV19,TRBD1,TRBJ2-7,TGTGCCAGTAGTGAACAGGGGGCTTACTACGAGCAGTACTTC,CASSEQGAYYEQYF
14,-,TRBV15,TRBD1,TRBJ1-1,TGTGCCACCACCGGGACAGGGAGTAACACTGAAGCTTTCTTT,CATTGTGSNTEAFF
15,-,TRBV27,TRBD1,TRBJ1-5,TGTGCCAGCAGTGCCGGGACAGGGTTATGGCAGCCCCAGCATTTT,CASSAGTGLWQPQHF
14,-,TRBV6-5,-,TRBJ2-5,TGTGCCAGCAGTTACGAGGGAGAGGATGAGACCCAGTACTTC,CASSYEGEDETQYF
15,-,TRBV4-1,-,TRBJ1-2,TGCGCCAGCAGCACACATACCGGACTTAACTATGGCTACACCTTC,CASSTHTGLNYGYTF
19,-,TRBV11-2,-,TRBJ1-2,TGTGCCAGCAGCTTAGGATTTGATGTTCGGGTTACCCAAGCCTATGGCTACACCTTC,CASSLGFDVRVTQAYGYTF
16,-,TRBV18,-,TRBJ2-3,TGTGCCAGCTCACCATCCTTAATGACTGGCGCAGATACGCAGTATTTT,CASSPSLMTGADTQYF